Listed here are 26 T cell receptor beta chains from one sample, sequenced in a study of blood T cell repertoires in COVID-19 (dated by TCRdb to between 2020 and 2021). The library was prepared using the immunoSEQ multiplex PCR assay. TCRdb took over this immuneACCESS table, retaining in-frame rearrangements with V and J assigned. Such tables are incomplete; in checked studies, under half of the missing clones stem from an unresolved V gene, and the remainder is unexplained. The sample has about 86,000 clones on record, around four fifths of them singletons. The ten largest clonotypes hold under 3.5% of the sample. The source material was peripheral blood. These receptors were obtained from a man aged 45-65 years with acute or convalescent COVID-19.

This chain links TRBV30 with TRBJ2-1, with 8 nucleotides matching TRBD2. The CDR3 runs to 15 residues. Germline assignment: CDR1 GTSNPN and CDR2 SVGIG (reference sequence). V shed 2 bases and J 4 bases; nucleotides not matched to a gene: 7. The CDR3 DNA is TGTGCCTGGAGTCTTGGTAGCGGGGATTACAATGAGCAGTTCTTC. It codes for CAWSLGSGDYNEQFF.

The V call is TRBV18, the J call TRBJ1-4, with 10 bases aligning to TRBD1. J was trimmed by 6 bases and V by 1 base; bases with no gene match: 2. Germline CDR1 KGHSH, CDR2 LQKENI. CDR3 size: 15 residues. In DNA, the CDR3 is TGTGCCAGCTCACCACGGACAGGGGGGGATGAAAAACTGTTTTTT. This translates into CASSPRTGGDEKLFF.

The genes are TRBV6-2 or TRBV6-3 and TRBJ2-7; no clear D. V was shortened by 2 bases and J by 3 bases, with 8 bases between the two germline ends. There are 13 residues in the CDR3. The germline V gene encodes CDR1 MNHEY and CDR2 SVGEGT. This CDR3 reads CASSYLPGYEQYF. For the CDR3, the DNA is TGTGCCAGCAGTTACCTACCTGGCTACGAGCAGTACTTC.

J is TRBJ1-3 and V is TRBV6-5, with D uncertain. Germline CDR1 reads MNHEY; CDR2 reads SVGAGI. The CDR3 has 15 amino acids. Deletions cut 8 bases from V and 2 bases from J, with 16 bases between. This CDR3 is CASSLAAGTGNTIYF. CDR3 coding DNA: TGTGCCAGCTCGTTGGCAGCCGGGACTGGAAACACCATATATTTT.

The chain carries TRBV25-1 and TRBJ2-7; D is undetermined. This CDR3 has 14 amino acids. V was pared by 4 bases and J by 4 bases, with 14 bases between. The germline V gene encodes CDR1 MGHDK and CDR2 SYGVNS. This CDR3 reads CASSGRVKEYEQYF. CDR3 nucleotides: TGTGCCAGCAGTGGACGGGTAAAGGAGTACGAGCAGTACTTC.

The rearrangement links TRBV28 to TRBJ1-5; a weak D match, TRBD1 (5 bases). CDR1 is MDHEN and CDR2 is SYDVKM in the germline V gene. The CDR3 is 16 amino acids. V was shortened by 4 bases and J by 5 bases, with 18 bases between the two germline ends. Here the CDR3 DNA reads TGTGCCAGCAGTTACTCCCTAGGGGTTGGGTATCAGCCCCAGCATTTT. Translating gives CASSYSLGVGYQPQHF.

Written as DNA, the CDR3 is TGTGCCAGTAGTACCCACGACAGGGCGAGCTCTGGGGCCAACGTCCTGACTTTC. This sequence encodes CASSTHDRASSGANVLTF. The chain joins TRBV19 to TRBJ2-6, with 7 bases fitting TRBD1. This CDR3 spans 18 amino acids. With V trimmed by 4 bases and J by 0 bases, 9 bases remained unmatched. Germline V gives CDR1 LNHDA, CDR2 SQIVND (reference sequence).

Only one count was recorded for this clone. The rearrangement links TRBV5-1 to TRBJ2-1; 8 bases line up with TRBD1. CDR3 length equals 14 residues. V was clipped by 4 bases and J by 9 bases; unmatched bases: 9. In germline, CDR1 is SGHRS, CDR2 YFSETQ. CDR3 protein: CASSGVQGGGEQFF. The CDR3 DNA follows: TGCGCCAGCAGCGGGGTACAGGGGGGAGGTGAGCAGTTCTTC.

The chain links TRBV15 to TRBJ2-7, with TRBD2 as a possible D gene (6 bases). Germline V gene data show CDR1 as LNHNV and CDR2 as YYDKDF (reference sequence). This CDR3 comprises 13 residues. V was cut by 0 bases and J by 5 bases, with 8 bases left in between. The CDR3: CATSRDAGNEQYF. In DNA form, the CDR3 reads TGTGCCACCAGCAGAGACGCGGGAAACGAGCAGTACTTC.

CDR3 coding DNA: TGTGCCAGCAGCCAGGACAGGGGGCGCGTTAATTCACCCCTCCACTTT. The encoded protein is CASSQDRGRVNSPLHF. The chain joins TRBV28 to TRBJ1-6; 11 nucleotides line up with TRBD1. Trimming at V came to 6 bases and at J to 6 bases, leaving 7 bases not matched to a gene. The CDR3 totals 16 residues. Germline-derived CDR1 and CDR2 are MDHEN and SYDVKM.

The gene calls are TRBV6-5 and TRBJ2-7, with D possibly being TRBD1 (6 bases). CDR3 length equals 16 residues. V was pared by 0 bases and J by 4 bases, with 16 bases between. Per germline, CDR1 MNHEY and CDR2 SVGAGI. DNA for the CDR3: TGTGCCAGCAGTTACTCGGTGGCAGGGGAGAATTACGAGCAGTACTTC. This sequence encodes CASSYSVAGENYEQYF.

The chain has TRBV3-1 (or the pseudogene TRBV3-2) and TRBJ1-2; 7 nucleotides align to TRBD1. Germline CDR1 reads LGHDT; CDR2 reads YNNKEL (reference sequence). The CDR3 is 15 amino acids. The V gene end was trimmed by 3 bases and the J gene end by 2 bases; junction bases not matched to a gene: 6. CDR3 nucleotide sequence: TGTGCCAGCAGCCATGGCGGAGGGGGCAACTATGGCTACACCTTC. Translating it yields CASSHGGGGNYGYTF.

This chain connects TRBV15 to TRBJ1-1; no firm D call. The V gene's germline CDR1 is LNHNV and CDR2 YYDKDF (reference sequence). V was cut by 0 bases and J by 1 base, with 9 bases left in between. This CDR3 spans 15 amino acids. The DNA of the CDR3 is TGTGCCACCAGCAGAGATCGAGCGGGGAACACTGAAGCTTTCTTT. Translating gives CATSRDRAGNTEAFF.

The chain uses TRBV7-2 and TRBJ2-7, with D perhaps matching TRBD1 (6 bases). In germline, CDR1 is SGHTA, CDR2 FQGNSA. CDR3 length: 15 residues. V lost 2 bases and J 0 bases, leaving 11 bases between the germline ends. The CDR3 coding sequence is TGTGCCAGCAGCTTAATGGGACATAGCTCCTACGAGCAGTACTTC. This sequence encodes CASSLMGHSSYEQYF.

J is TRBJ2-7 and V is TRBV5-8, with TRBD1 as a possible D gene (6 bases). This CDR3 is 13 amino acids long. Germline V CDR1 and CDR2: SGHTS, YDEGEE. The V end was cut by 4 bases, the J end by 2 bases, with 10 bases between. The CDR3 loop is CASSRDKPYEQYF. The CDR3 region has the DNA TGTGCCAGCAGCCGGGACAAACCCTACGAGCAGTACTTC. Full variable domain (missing parts from reference TRBV5-8 and TRBJ2-7): EAGVTQSPTHLIKTRGQQATLRCSPISGHTSVYWYQQALGLGLQFLLWYDEGEERNRGNFPPRFSGRQFPNYSSELNVNALELEDSALYLCASSRDKPYEQYFGPGTRLTVT.

The chain is built from TRBV5-1 and TRBJ2-1; TRBD2 matches 12 bases. V was clipped by 4 bases and J by 9 bases; unmatched bases: 8. CDR3 length: 15 amino acids. Germline values: CDR1 SGHRS, CDR2 YFSETQ. CDR3 sequence reads: CASSRTSGTGIEQFF. The CDR3 bases are TGCGCCAGCAGCCGGACTAGCGGGACCGGTATTGAGCAGTTCTTC.

V gene TRBV10-1 combines with J gene TRBJ2-2; tentative D call: TRBD1 (6 bases). CDR3 length equals 15 residues. CDR1 WNHNN and CDR2 SYGVQD come from the germline V gene (reference sequence). Trimming took 2 bases from V and 3 from J, leaving 10 bases between them. The DNA for the CDR3 is TGCGCCAGCAGTGAGGGGGACACTTACACCGGGGAGCTGTTTTTT. This codes for CASSEGDTYTGELFF.

The V call is TRBV6-5, the J call TRBJ2-7, with TRBD2 matching over 8 bases. CDR3 length: 14 residues. Germline assignment: CDR1 MNHEY and CDR2 SVGAGI. The V segment lost 5 bases and the J segment 3 bases; nucleotides outside the gene matches: 6. This CDR3 reads CASSRSGRYYEQYF. The CDR3 bases are TGTGCCAGCAGTCGAAGCGGGAGATACTACGAGCAGTACTTC.

This chain links TRBV5-6 with TRBJ1-4, with TRBD1 matching 7 bases. The CDR3 length is 15 residues. Germline V CDR1 and CDR2: SGHDT, YYEEEE. The junction had 3 bases not matched to a gene; V was cut back by 3 bases and J by 1 base. The CDR3 reads CASSSTGVTNEKLFF. The DNA of the CDR3 is TGTGCCAGCAGCTCTACAGGGGTAACTAATGAAAAACTGTTTTTT.

CDR3 sequence: CASSSGQGWSEQFF. The CDR3 DNA sequence: TGTGCCAGCAGTTCGGGACAGGGGTGGAGTGAGCAGTTCTTC. V is TRBV28 and J is TRBJ2-1, with TRBD1 identical over 10 bases. Germline V CDR1 and CDR2: MDHEN, SYDVKM. Unmatched junction bases numbered 6, after V lost 4 bases and J lost 9 bases. The CDR3 extends over 14 amino acids.

This chain joins TRBV6-5 and TRBJ1-6, with 7 bases fitting TRBD1. With 5 bases clipped from V and 3 bases from J, the junction kept 4 bases outside the gene matches. Germline V gene lookup returns CDR1 MNHEY and CDR2 SVGAGI. The CDR3 contains 15 residues. The CDR3 here is CASSPGTDYNSPLHF. The CDR3 nucleotides read TGTGCCAGCAGTCCCGGGACAGACTATAATTCACCCCTCCACTTT.

The rearrangement links TRBV19 to TRBJ2-6; 14 bases agree with TRBD2. V shed 4 bases, J shed 4 bases, and the junction held 6 bases outside the gene matches. Per the germline V gene, CDR1 is LNHDA and CDR2 is SQIVND (reference sequence). There are 18 residues in the CDR3. As DNA, the CDR3 is TGTGCCAGTAGTAGGGGACTAGCGGGAGTATCAGGGGCCAACGTCCTGACTTTC. This encodes CASSRGLAGVSGANVLTF.

The rearrangement links TRBV7-9 to TRBJ1-2; possibly TRBD1 for D (5 bases). V lost 4 bases, J lost 6 bases, and 15 bases lay in between. Germline loops: CDR1 SEHNR, CDR2 FQNEAQ (reference sequence). This CDR3 region has 14 residues. The CDR3 nucleotides read TGTGCCAGCAGCTCCGGGGCGGGGCGGGATGGCTACACCTTC. Protein: CASSSGAGRDGYTF.

The chain uses TRBV11-2 and TRBJ1-4, with 7 bases fitting TRBD1. The CDR3 extends over 14 amino acids. Losses at the gene ends were 7 bases for V and 1 base for J; bases not matched to a gene: 3. Germline CDR1 SGHAT, CDR2 FQNNGV. For the CDR3, the DNA is TGTGCCAGCACCGACAGGGTAACTAATGAAAAACTGTTTTTT. Translating it yields CASTDRVTNEKLFF.

The chain links TRBV27 to TRBJ2-5; 9 bases fit TRBD2. There are 16 residues in the CDR3. The germline V gene encodes CDR1 MNHEY and CDR2 SMNVEV (reference sequence). The junction had 7 bases not matched to a gene; V was cut back by 0 bases and J by 5 bases. The CDR3 here is CASSLSPSGASETQYF. The CDR3 DNA follows: TGTGCCAGCAGTTTATCGCCTAGCGGGGCCTCGGAGACCCAGTACTTC.

This chain links TRBV30 with TRBJ2-1, with 7 nucleotides matching TRBD2. The CDR3 is 15 amino acids. Losses at the gene ends were 5 bases for V and 4 bases for J; bases not matched to a gene: 11. Germline assignment: CDR1 GTSNPN and CDR2 SVGIG (reference sequence). This CDR3 is CAWGLGRASYNEQFF. The DNA for the CDR3 is TGTGCCTGGGGCTTGGGGAGGGCCTCTTACAATGAGCAGTTCTTC. Full variable domain (outside the CDR3, taken from reference TRBV30 and TRBJ2-1): SQTIHQWPATLVQPVGSPLSLECTVEGTSNPNLYWYRQAAGRGLQLLFYSVGIGQISSEVPQNLSASRPQDRQFILSSKKLLLSDSGFYLCAWGLGRASYNEQFFGPGTRLTVL.